This TCR beta chain was profiled in a study of shared clonotypes between healthy human individuals. In germline, CDR1 is MNHEY, CDR2 SVGAGI. V shed 2 bases and J 3 bases; nucleotides not matched to a gene: 6. The CDR3 length is 16 residues. Each of the donors was a healthy adult who was HIV-negative and had not had a recent acute infection or vaccination. Original analysis: With immunoSEQ giving junction-only sequences and no quality scores, filtering differed. Here immunoSEQ multiplex PCR was the method, and the copy in TCRdb shows in-frame clones only, minus some. D and trimming come from the DNA, and the V and J calls and clone size come from that table. The sample holds millions of clones, approximately 95% seen once.

Specimen: naive CD4+ T cells sorted from blood. Subset in this sample: CD45RA+ positively selected. The origin of this receptor is a man between 18 and 29 years old in good health. V usage is TRBV6-5 and J usage is TRBJ2-4, with 8 bases identical to TRBD2. Here the CDR3 reads CASSYGTSQGKNIQYF. CDR3 nucleotide sequence: TGTGCCAGCAGTTACGGGACTAGTCAAGGCAAAAACATTCAGTACTTC.